These 27 T cell receptor beta chains share one sample of origin, sequenced in a study of blood T cell repertoires in COVID-19. Here immunoSEQ multiplex PCR was the method, and the copy in TCRdb shows in-frame clones only, minus some. The sample consists of approximately 150,000 clones, about four fifths of them appearing once. Material: peripheral blood. The receptors derive from an elderly woman with COVID-19, enrolled during active disease.

This rearrangement joins TRBV24-1 to TRBJ1-5; no clear D. Trimming pared 6 bases from V and 2 bases from J, leaving 7 bases between. Germline V gene lookup returns CDR1 KGHDR and CDR2 SFDVKD. The CDR3 extends over 13 amino acids. Here the CDR3 DNA reads TGTGCCACCAGTCTCCAGGGCAATCAGCCCCAGCATTTT. Translating gives CATSLQGNQPQHF.

Points on this clone: At one end the junction does not follow the germline gene, possibly because of a read error. The chain has TRBV6-2 or TRBV6-3 and TRBJ2-3; 9 nucleotides align to TRBD1. Germline CDR1 and CDR2: MNHEY and SVGEGT. This CDR3 contains 15 residues. Here the CDR3 reads CASTYTTGGGDTQYF. The DNA of the CDR3 is TGTGCCAGCACTTACACTACAGGGGGCGGAGATACGCAGTATTTT.

The chain employs TRBV13 and TRBJ2-7; the D is unclear. From germline, CDR1 is PRHDT and CDR2 FYEKMQ (reference sequence). V lost 0 bases to trimming and J lost 2 bases, with 8 bases between them. The CDR3 loop spans 14 amino acids. The CDR3 region is CASSLGYGAYEQYF. The CDR3 DNA reads TGTGCCAGCAGCTTAGGCTACGGAGCCTACGAGCAGTACTTC.

The genes are TRBV12-5 and TRBJ1-6, with D tentatively TRBD1 (5 bases). V was pared by 0 bases and J by 5 bases, with 14 bases between. Germline CDR1 reads LGHNT; CDR2 reads FRNRAP. CDR3 length: 17 amino acids. The CDR3 sequence: CASGLVRGSSHNSPLHF. CDR3 DNA: TGTGCTAGTGGTTTGGTACGGGGGAGTAGCCATAATTCACCCCTCCACTTT.

The J gene is TRBJ2-5, the V gene TRBV24-1; 7 bases agree with TRBD2. The ends lost 8 bases at V and 2 bases at J; junction bases unmatched: 4. The CDR3 is made up of 13 amino acids. The germline CDR1 and CDR2 sequences are KGHDR and SFDVKD. CDR3 protein: CATTSGGQETQYF. The CDR3 nucleotides read TGTGCCACCACTAGCGGAGGGCAAGAGACCCAGTACTTC.

V and J are TRBV27 and TRBJ2-7; 10 bases match TRBD2. The V and J ends lost 6 bases and 5 bases, in that order; junction bases with no gene match: 4. This CDR3 contains 13 residues. The germline CDR1 and CDR2 sequences are MNHEY and SMNVEV (reference sequence). The CDR3: CASSRLAGDEQYF. DNA of the CDR3: TGTGCCAGCAGCAGACTAGCGGGCGACGAGCAGTACTTC.

The V call is TRBV3-1 (or the pseudogene TRBV3-2), the J call TRBJ2-6; D is unresolved. The length of the CDR3 is 15 residues. Deletions cut 1 base from V and 1 base from J, with 5 bases between. Germline-derived CDR1 and CDR2 are LGHDT and YNNKEL (reference sequence). CDR3 in amino acids: CASSQVTSGANVLTF. CDR3 nucleotides: TGTGCCAGCAGCCAAGTTACTTCTGGGGCCAACGTCCTGACTTTC.

The genes are TRBV28 and TRBJ2-1; D is perhaps TRBD2 (6 bases). Trimming took off 2 bases at V and 5 bases at J, with 16 bases between the two ends. The length of the CDR3 is 16 residues. CDR1 is MDHEN and CDR2 is SYDVKM in the germline V gene. This chain's CDR3 is CASSLIGGTYNNEQFF. CDR3 nucleotide sequence: TGTGCCAGCAGTTTAATTGGCGGGACTTATAACAATGAGCAGTTCTTC.

The V call is TRBV4-2, the J call TRBJ2-7; a possible D gene is TRBD1 (6 bases). V was cut by 1 base and J by 4 bases, with 8 bases left in between. The V gene's germline CDR1 is LGHNA and CDR2 YNFKEQ. This CDR3 contains 13 residues. This CDR3 reads CASSQGTVYEQYF. Here the CDR3 DNA reads TGTGCCAGCAGCCAAGGGACAGTTTACGAGCAGTACTTC.

The V and J genes are TRBV3-1 (or the pseudogene TRBV3-2) and TRBJ2-7; the match to TRBD1 covers 7 bases. V dropped 4 bases and J dropped 4; count of bases not matched to a gene: 13. The germline CDR1 and CDR2 sequences are LGHDT and YNNKEL (reference sequence). The CDR3 runs 16 residues. In DNA form, the CDR3 reads TGTGCCAGCAGCCTCACCCCAGGGAGCAGGGGGTACGAGCAGTACTTC. Amino acids: CASSLTPGSRGYEQYF.

The rearrangement uses TRBV30 and TRBJ2-1, with 7 nucleotides matching TRBD1. Per germline, CDR1 GTSNPN and CDR2 SVGIG (reference sequence). V was pared by 2 bases and J by 9 bases, with 7 bases of the junction left unmatched. The CDR3 is 13 amino acids. The CDR3 sequence is CAWSTRGGLEQFF. CDR3 nucleotide sequence: TGTGCCTGGAGTACTAGAGGGGGCCTTGAGCAGTTCTTC.

In this sample, this clone turned up once. The rearrangement links TRBV27 to TRBJ1-6; D gene uncertain. CDR1 is MNHEY and CDR2 is SMNVEV in the germline V gene (reference sequence). The CDR3 runs 12 residues. The V end lost 8 bases, the J end lost 4 bases, and 6 bases lay between the germline ends. The DNA for the CDR3 is TGTGCCAGCCGCGAATATAATTCACCCCTCCACTTT. This sequence encodes CASREYNSPLHF.

The chain combines TRBV6-5 with TRBJ1-3; no clear D. The V gene lost 0 bases and the J gene lost 0 bases, with 6 bases spanning the gap. The CDR3 is made up of 15 amino acids. CDR1 is MNHEY, CDR2 SVGAGI, per germline. This CDR3 is CASSYSRDSGNTIYF. DNA for the CDR3: TGTGCCAGCAGTTACTCGCGGGACTCTGGAAACACCATATATTTT.

On this clone: At one boundary the junction diverges from the germline segment, which might be a read error. The V and J genes are TRBV7-9 and TRBJ1-4; 8 bases are a match to TRBD1. The CDR3 totals 15 residues. Germline CDR1 is SEHNR and CDR2 is FQNEAQ (reference sequence). The CDR3 nucleotides read TGTGCCAGCAGAACGGACAGGGATGCTAAGGAAAAACTGTTTTTT. Its protein is CASRTDRDAKEKLFF.

Concerning this clone: Different DNA sequences within this sample yield the same CDR3. The chain joins TRBV10-3 to TRBJ1-6; 7 nucleotides align to TRBD1. The germline CDR1 and CDR2 sequences are ENHRY and SYGVKD. J gave up 7 bases and V 4 bases, and 4 bases lay outside the gene matches. The CDR3 loop spans 14 amino acids. The CDR3 DNA follows: TGTGCCATCAGTGTTGGGACAGAGAATTCACCCCTCCACTTT. It yields the protein CAISVGTENSPLHF.

The chain combines TRBV2 with TRBJ1-1; the D gene is possibly TRBD1 (5 bases). CDR1 SNHLY and CDR2 FYNNEI come from the germline V gene. Trimming took off 4 bases at V and 5 bases at J, with 14 bases between the two ends. CDR3 length: 14 residues. In nucleotides, the CDR3 is TGTGCCAGCAGTGCGGGGGGACGGGTTACTGAAGCTTTCTTT. Translated, it gives CASSAGGRVTEAFF.

The chain joins TRBV19 to TRBJ1-1; TRBD1 aligns across 10 bases. This CDR3 comprises 17 residues. After removal of 3 bases from V and 0 bases from J, the junction contained 7 bases not matched to a gene. The germline CDR1 and CDR2 sequences are LNHDA and SQIVND (reference sequence). The DNA for the CDR3 is TGTGCCAGTAGTATCCGGGACAGGGGTCAAATGAACACTGAAGCTTTCTTT. Protein sequence: CASSIRDRGQMNTEAFF.

This clone showed up just once. The V gene is TRBV9, the J gene TRBJ2-1; 11 bases map to TRBD2. After removal of 0 bases from V and 5 bases from J, the junction contained 10 bases not matched to a gene. From germline, CDR1 is SGDLS and CDR2 YYNGEE. This CDR3 is 18 amino acids long. In DNA, the CDR3 is TGTGCCAGCAGCGTAGTACCCACGGGACTAGCGGCGAACAATGAGCAGTTCTTC. Encoded protein: CASSVVPTGLAANNEQFF.

The genes are TRBV28 and TRBJ2-3; no clear D. This CDR3 has 12 amino acids. V dropped 5 bases and J dropped 6 bases, with 9 bases sitting between them. Germline V lookup: CDR1 MDHEN, CDR2 SYDVKM. CDR3 residues: CASSDYADTQYF. The CDR3 DNA sequence: TGTGCCAGCAGTGATTATGCGGATACGCAGTATTTT.

This clone is a singleton in its sample. This rearrangement joins TRBV7-2 to TRBJ2-2; TRBD2 aligns across 14 bases. The J segment lost 4 bases and the V segment lost 5 bases, leaving 9 bases of the junction unmatched. This CDR3 comprises 18 residues. Germline CDR1 SGHTA, CDR2 FQGNSA. The CDR3 loop reads CASSSGLAGGSFTGELFF. The CDR3 DNA sequence: TGTGCCAGCAGCAGTGGACTAGCGGGGGGCTCATTCACCGGGGAGCTGTTTTTT.

V usage is TRBV19 and J usage is TRBJ1-5; weak D call: TRBD1 (6 bases). Germline loops: CDR1 LNHDA, CDR2 SQIVND (reference sequence). This CDR3 region has 15 residues. Trimming left V 5 bases short and J 3 bases short, with 14 bases between. CDR3 coding DNA: TGTGCCAGTAGTTTCGCAGGGGCTCTCAATCAGCCCCAGCATTTT. It yields the protein CASSFAGALNQPQHF.

The V and J genes are TRBV15 and TRBJ2-7; 7 bases align to TRBD1. Per germline, CDR1 LNHNV and CDR2 YYDKDF (reference sequence). V was pared by 3 bases and J by 5 bases, with 7 bases of the junction left unmatched. This CDR3 is 14 amino acids long. CDR3 protein: CATSRATGDHEQYF. CDR3 nucleotides: TGTGCCACCAGCAGGGCCACAGGGGACCACGAGCAGTACTTC.

V and J are TRBV5-5 and TRBJ2-1, with 7 bases that match TRBD1. V dropped 3 bases and J dropped 2; count of bases not matched to a gene: 8. This CDR3 spans 16 amino acids. Per the germline V gene, CDR1 is SGHKS and CDR2 is YYEKEE (reference sequence). In DNA form, the CDR3 reads TGTGCCAGCAGCTCTAACAGGGGCCGTGCCTACAATGAGCAGTTCTTC. Translated, it gives CASSSNRGRAYNEQFF.

This chain joins TRBV29-1 and TRBJ1-3, with TRBD1 matching over 8 bases. With 0 bases clipped from V and 2 bases from J, the junction kept 9 bases outside the gene matches. The CDR3 is 17 amino acids. CDR1 SQVTM and CDR2 ANQGSEA come from the germline V gene. DNA for the CDR3: TGCAGCGTTGAAGATAGGGTTCAGGGGGCTACTGGAAACACCATATATTTT. Protein: CSVEDRVQGATGNTIYF.

The DNA of the CDR3 is TGTGCCAGCTCACGCGACTACGGGGAGACCCAGTACTTC. This translates into CASSRDYGETQYF. The genes are TRBV18 and TRBJ2-5, with D possibly being TRBD2 (5 bases). Looked up from germline, CDR1 is KGHSH and CDR2 is LQKENI. The CDR3 loop spans 13 amino acids. V lost 4 bases to trimming and J lost 5 bases, with 11 bases between them.

V is TRBV10-3 and J is TRBJ1-2; 8 nucleotides line up with TRBD1. Germline assignment: CDR1 ENHRY and CDR2 SYGVKD. V trimming: 4 bases; J trimming: 8 bases; junction bases outside the gene matches: 6. The CDR3 has 13 amino acids. CDR3 loop: CAISAYRGNGYTF. The DNA for the CDR3 is TGTGCCATCAGTGCCTACAGGGGGAACGGCTACACCTTC.

The J gene is TRBJ2-7, the V gene TRBV18, with 8 bases lining up with TRBD1. Germline lookup yields CDR1 KGHSH and CDR2 LQKENI. V shed 3 bases, J shed 5 bases, and the junction held 6 bases outside the gene matches. CDR3 size: 14 residues. The CDR3 DNA reads as TGTGCCAGCTCACCTCTCGCAGGGGGCGACGAGCAGTACTTC. Residues: CASSPLAGGDEQYF.